These 27 T cell receptor beta chains share one sample of origin, sequenced in a study of cytomegalovirus exposure and HLA in healthy donors. PCR involved 60 Vbeta and 13 Jbeta primers. This table comes from immunoSEQ multiplex PCR, and its TCRdb copy is limited to in-frame clones, with some not included. The table shows about 270,000 clones, with roughly 70% occurring only once. Sequenced input: PBMCs. The receptors derive from a female donor in good health and CMV-seronegative.

This clone was observed a few times. This chain joins TRBV4-1 and TRBJ2-7, with a possible D match to TRBD2 (5 bases). This CDR3 comprises 16 residues. Germline values: CDR1 MGHRA, CDR2 YSYEKL. V dropped 1 base and J dropped 2 bases, with 15 bases sitting between them. CDR3 in amino acids: CASSQGPQEGPYEQYF. The CDR3 DNA is TGCGCCAGCAGCCAAGGCCCACAAGAGGGCCCCTACGAGCAGTACTTC.

V is TRBV27 and J is TRBJ2-6; no reliable D call. The V end was cut by 5 bases, the J end by 0 bases, with 5 bases between. The CDR3 covers 14 residues. Germline CDR1 is MNHEY and CDR2 is SMNVEV (reference sequence). The CDR3 here is CASSPFSGANVLTF. CDR3 DNA: TGTGCCAGCAGTCCCTTCTCTGGGGCCAACGTCCTGACTTTC.

J is TRBJ2-2 and V is TRBV10-3; TRBD2 is a possible D gene (6 bases). CDR3 size: 16 residues. Trimming took 5 bases from V and 7 from J, leaving 20 bases between them. The V gene's germline CDR1 is ENHRY and CDR2 SYGVKD. The DNA of the CDR3 is TGTGCCATCAGTAACTCTGGGGACGGGAGTCGCGGGGAGCTGTTTTTT. This translates into CAISNSGDGSRGELFF.

The chain uses TRBV19 and TRBJ2-7; D gene unclear. The V end lost 7 bases, the J end lost 0 bases, and 13 bases lay between the germline ends. The CDR3 runs 14 residues. CDR1 is LNHDA, CDR2 SQIVND, per germline (reference sequence). The CDR3 region is CASIPPQDSYEQYF. In DNA, the CDR3 is TGTGCCAGTATTCCCCCCCAGGACTCCTACGAGCAGTACTTC. Supplemented by reference TRBV19 and TRBJ2-7, the full variable domain reads DGGITQSPKYLFRKEGQNVTLSCEQNLNHDAMYWYRQDPGQGLRLIYYSQIVNDFQKGDIAEGYSVSREKKESFPLTVTSAQKNPTAFYLCASIPPQDSYEQYFGPGTRLTVT.

This clone was counted between two and nine times. The gene calls are TRBV29-1 and TRBJ2-7, with 8 nucleotides matching TRBD2. The CDR3 runs 13 residues. V was pared by 4 bases and J by 4 bases, with 6 bases of the junction left unmatched. The germline V gene encodes CDR1 SQVTM and CDR2 ANQGSEA. CDR3 DNA: TGCAGCGTTGGTTCCGGGACTAGTTACGAGCAGTACTTC. It encodes CSVGSGTSYEQYF.

This clone occurred a few times. Other DNA sequences of this sample code for an identical CDR3. Here the CDR3 DNA reads TGTGCCAGTAGTATCGGGAGGAACACTGAAGCTTTCTTT. Protein: CASSIGRNTEAFF. The chain links TRBV19 to TRBJ1-1; D gene unclear. CDR1 is LNHDA and CDR2 is SQIVND in the germline V gene (reference sequence). The CDR3 covers 13 residues. V lost 3 bases and J lost 1, with 6 bases in between.

The chain employs TRBV25-1 and TRBJ2-3; D might be TRBD2 (6 bases). This CDR3 comprises 15 residues. The V end lost 10 bases, the J end lost 4 bases, and 21 bases lay between the germline ends. Germline CDR1 is MGHDK and CDR2 is SYGVNS. This CDR3 is CATSQGGVDADTQYF. For the CDR3, the DNA is TGTGCCACCAGCCAAGGAGGGGTTGACGCAGATACGCAGTATTTT. Looking up the rest from reference TRBV25-1 and TRBJ2-3 gives the full variable domain: EADIYQTPRYLVIGTGKKITLECSQTMGHDKMYWYQQDPGMELHLIHYSYGVNSTEKGDLSSESTVSRIRTEHFPLTLESARPSHTSQYLCATSQGGVDADTQYFGPGTRLTVL.

This chain connects TRBV19 to TRBJ2-7; D possibly corresponds to TRBD2 (5 bases). The CDR3 has 14 amino acids. V was clipped by 5 bases and J by 3 bases, with 14 bases between them. Germline V gives CDR1 LNHDA, CDR2 SQIVND (reference sequence). The CDR3 sequence: CASSERTAGYEQYF. CDR3 DNA sequence: TGTGCCAGTAGTGAGCGGACGGCGGGCTACGAGCAGTACTTC.

The chain has TRBV11-2 and TRBJ2-1, with a possible D match to TRBD1 (5 bases). The CDR3 covers 15 residues. V was shortened by 4 bases and J by 0 bases, with 10 bases between the two germline ends. Per the germline V gene, CDR1 is SGHAT and CDR2 is FQNNGV. The CDR3 nucleotides are TGTGCCAGCAGCTATAGACAGAACTCCTACAATGAGCAGTTCTTC. This sequence encodes CASSYRQNSYNEQFF.

The gene calls are TRBV29-1 and TRBJ2-3, with D perhaps TRBD1 (5 bases). The CDR3 runs 13 residues. The germline V gene has CDR1 SQVTM and CDR2 ANQGSEA. Between the trimmed V and J ends, which lost 3 bases and 0 bases, there was a span of 7 bases. The CDR3 spells CSVEAGSTDTQYF. For the CDR3, the DNA is TGCAGCGTTGAGGCAGGGAGCACAGATACGCAGTATTTT.

For the CDR3, the DNA is TGTGCCAGTAGTTTTCGGACAGGGGGCGGCACCGGGGAGCTGTTTTTT. This codes for CASSFRTGGGTGELFF. The rearrangement joins TRBV19 to TRBJ2-2, with TRBD1 identical over 11 bases. CDR3 length: 16 residues. CDR1 and CDR2 from the germline V gene are LNHDA and SQIVND (reference sequence). Losses at the gene ends were 5 bases for V and 4 bases for J; bases not matched to a gene: 6.

The chain is built from TRBV7-9 and TRBJ2-1, with 9 nucleotides matching TRBD2. This CDR3 has 12 residues. The germline gives CDR1 SEHNR, CDR2 FQNEAQ (reference sequence). CDR3 bases: TGTTTTTCCGCGGGAGGGCCGAATGAGCAGTTCTTC. Protein: CFSAGGPNEQFF.

The chain is built from TRBV28 and TRBJ2-5, with 7 bases fitting TRBD1. The CDR3 loop spans 14 amino acids. Trimming removed 4 bases from V and 4 bases from J; junction bases left unmatched: 6. Germline CDR1 and CDR2: MDHEN and SYDVKM. The chain's CDR3 is CASSYDRAGETQYF. For the CDR3, the DNA is TGTGCCAGCAGTTACGACAGGGCCGGAGAGACCCAGTACTTC.

The V call is TRBV7-2, the J call TRBJ2-7; 12 bases agree with TRBD1. The CDR3 spans 17 residues. Germline values: CDR1 SGHTA, CDR2 FQGNSA. V shed 3 bases, J shed 7 bases, and the junction held 13 bases outside the gene matches. The CDR3 loop reads CASSLGVWGQGAVEQYF. DNA for the CDR3: TGTGCCAGCAGCTTGGGTGTTTGGGGACAGGGGGCAGTTGAGCAGTACTTC.

The chain has TRBV6-1 and TRBJ2-2; 12 bases fit TRBD2. The CDR3 is 18 residues long. The germline CDR1 and CDR2 sequences are MNHNS and SASEGT. Unmatched junction bases numbered 10, after V lost 2 bases and J lost 6 bases. The CDR3 region is CASSESPGLAGISGELFF. The CDR3 DNA follows: TGTGCCAGCAGTGAAAGTCCCGGACTAGCGGGAATCTCCGGGGAGCTGTTTTTT.

The chain uses TRBV29-1 and TRBJ1-3; D remains unclear. V was cut by 5 bases and J by 0 bases, with 14 bases left in between. The CDR3 totals 15 residues. Germline lookup yields CDR1 SQVTM and CDR2 ANQGSEA. This chain's CDR3 is CSVYSPSVSGNTIYF. Written as DNA, the CDR3 is TGCAGCGTTTACTCCCCTTCCGTCTCTGGAAACACCATATATTTT. The whole variable domain, filled in from reference TRBV29-1 and TRBJ1-3, reads SAVISQKPSRDICQRGTSLTIQCQVDSQVTMMFWYRQQPGQSLTLIATANQGSEATYESGFVIDKFPISRPNLTFSTLTVSNMSPEDSSIYLCSVYSPSVSGNTIYFGEGSWLTVV.

The V gene is TRBV7-2, the J gene TRBJ2-7, with 9 positions matching TRBD2. Germline-derived CDR1 and CDR2 are SGHTA and FQGNSA. The CDR3 is made up of 16 amino acids. After removal of 5 bases from V and 2 bases from J, the junction contained 10 bases not matched to a gene. This CDR3 is CASSTRRREGPYEQYF. The CDR3 region has the DNA TGTGCCAGCAGCACCCGGAGGCGGGAGGGCCCCTACGAGCAGTACTTC.

This rearrangement joins TRBV5-1 to TRBJ2-7; TRBD1 aligns across 8 bases. This CDR3 is built from 14 residues. The junction had 5 bases not matched to a gene; V was cut back by 3 bases and J by 3 bases. The germline CDR1 and CDR2 sequences are SGHRS and YFSETQ. This CDR3 is CASSWTGPVYEQYF. For the CDR3, the DNA is TGCGCCAGCAGCTGGACAGGGCCCGTCTACGAGCAGTACTTC.

This clone has a handful of counts. V gene TRBV5-1 combines with J gene TRBJ2-7; 9 bases are shared with TRBD1. The germline CDR1 and CDR2 sequences are SGHRS and YFSETQ. The CDR3 covers 16 residues. After removal of 0 bases from V and 5 bases from J, the junction contained 9 bases not matched to a gene. The DNA of the CDR3 is TGCGCCAGCAGCTTGGGCCCACCGAGGACAGGGGACGAGCAGTACTTC. Translating it yields CASSLGPPRTGDEQYF.

V and J are TRBV19 and TRBJ2-5, with 8 bases aligning to TRBD2. CDR3 length: 15 residues. Germline trimming cut 3 bases from V and 7 bases from J; bases unmatched to any gene: 10. Germline V gives CDR1 LNHDA, CDR2 SQIVND (reference sequence). The CDR3 DNA reads TGTGCCAGTAGTATGGGGACGGGAGGGCCAGGGACCCAGTACTTC. Translating it yields CASSMGTGGPGTQYF.

This sequence joins TRBV5-8 and TRBJ2-2; 8 positions match TRBD1. The CDR3 is made up of 14 amino acids. Germline CDR1 SGHTS, CDR2 YDEGEE. With V trimmed by 0 bases and J by 5 bases, 0 bases remained unmatched. The CDR3 sequence: CASSLGQGTGELFF. The CDR3 DNA reads as TGTGCCAGCAGCTTGGGACAGGGGACCGGGGAGCTGTTTTTT.

In this sample, this clone turned up a few times. This chain joins TRBV6-4 and TRBJ2-2; D is uncertain. The CDR3 covers 13 residues. Germline V lookup: CDR1 MRHNA, CDR2 SNTAGT. V lost 6 bases to trimming and J lost 3 bases, with 8 bases between them. This chain's CDR3 is CASSATYTGELFF. The CDR3 DNA is TGTGCCAGCAGCGCGACTTACACCGGGGAGCTGTTTTTT.

The rearrangement links TRBV7-8 to TRBJ1-1, with D tentatively TRBD1 (5 bases). This CDR3 is built from 14 residues. Germline assignment: CDR1 SGHVS and CDR2 FQNEAQ. Trimming took off 7 bases at V and 0 bases at J, with 12 bases between the two ends. CDR3 nucleotides: TGTGCCAGCATCGAGACAGAGATGAACACTGAAGCTTTCTTT. It yields the protein CASIETEMNTEAFF.

The rearrangement uses TRBV7-9 and TRBJ2-4, with 9 positions matching TRBD1. The junction had 4 bases not matched to a gene; V was cut back by 3 bases and J by 4 bases. The CDR3 has 15 amino acids. Germline values: CDR1 SEHNR, CDR2 FQNEAQ (reference sequence). Here the CDR3 reads CASSLAGTGKNIQYF. The CDR3 coding sequence is TGTGCCAGCAGCTTGGCCGGGACAGGGAAAAACATTCAGTACTTC.

For this clone: One end of the junction varies from germline; a read error may be responsible. This CDR3 is also generated by other DNA sequences in the sample. The rearrangement joins TRBV4-1 to TRBJ1-1; possible D gene TRBD1, 5 bases. Germline assignment: CDR1 MGHRA and CDR2 YSYEKL. The CDR3 length is 15 residues. This CDR3 is CASSQVGQKNTEAFF. For the CDR3, the DNA is TGCGCCAGCAGCCAAGTGGGGCAAAAGAACACCGAAGCTTTCTTT.

The chain uses TRBV5-4 and TRBJ1-4; possibly TRBD1 for D (5 bases). Germline CDR1 is SGHNT and CDR2 is YYREEE (reference sequence). This CDR3 is 13 amino acids long. V was pared by 8 bases and J by 8 bases, with 16 bases between. As DNA, the CDR3 is TGTGCCAGGTCGGGGGTCGGCGAAGAAAAACTGTTTTTT. Translating it yields CARSGVGEEKLFF.

The chain uses TRBV11-3 and TRBJ2-7, with 11 bases lining up with TRBD1. The germline gives CDR1 SGHNT, CDR2 YENEEA. CDR3 length: 15 residues. V shed 4 bases and J 6 bases; nucleotides not matched to a gene: 8. CDR3 nucleotide sequence: TGTGCCAGCAGCTCCTCCGGGACAGGGGGATCCGAGCAGTACTTC. This codes for CASSSSGTGGSEQYF.